The 25 T cell receptor beta chains below were found in one sample sequenced in a study of blood T cell repertoires in COVID-19. The table came from immunoSEQ multiplex PCR; TCRdb's copy has only in-frame clones and leaves some out. This table has 120,000 to 150,000 clones, approximately 83% appearing once. Input material: peripheral blood. The receptors originated from a human donor in a cohort sampled during active COVID-19.

The V gene is TRBV2, the J gene TRBJ2-6; a possible D gene is TRBD2 (5 bases). Germline CDR1 is SNHLY and CDR2 is FYNNEI. V gave up 3 bases and J gave up 6 bases, with 12 bases separating them. This CDR3 comprises 15 residues. CDR3 DNA sequence: TGTGCCAGCAGTGACCGGGATGGGAAGGCCAACGTCCTGACTTTC. Translated, it gives CASSDRDGKANVLTF.

The chain uses TRBV5-4 and TRBJ1-2; 10 bases agree with TRBD1. V lost 4 bases, J lost 7 bases, and 13 bases stayed unmatched. Germline CDR1 and CDR2: SGHNT and YYREEE (reference sequence). There are 16 residues in the CDR3. CDR3 nucleotides: TGTGCCAGCAGCCCGGGACAGGGGCGGACCATAGCTGGCTACACCTTC. Residues: CASSPGQGRTIAGYTF.

V usage is TRBV5-1 and J usage is TRBJ2-1; a weak D match, TRBD2 (6 bases). The germline V gene has CDR1 SGHRS and CDR2 YFSETQ. V shed 3 bases and J shed 5 bases, with 9 bases lying between them. The length of the CDR3 is 13 residues. The CDR3 coding sequence is TGCGCCAGCAGCTCGGGACTTAACAATGAGCAGTTCTTC. This encodes CASSSGLNNEQFF. The whole variable domain, remainder taken from reference TRBV5-1 and TRBJ2-1, is KAGVTQTPRYLIKTRGQQVTLSCSPISGHRSVSWYQQTPGQGLQFLFEYFSETQRNKGNFPGRFSGRQFSNSRSEMNVSTLELGDSALYLCASSSGLNNEQFFGPGTRLTVL.

This chain connects TRBV5-4 to TRBJ1-4; TRBD1 aligns across 7 bases. CDR3 size: 14 residues. V was clipped by 4 bases and J by 4 bases; unmatched bases: 4. Germline V gene sequence: CDR1 SGHNT, CDR2 YYREEE (reference sequence). CDR3 region: CASSLQGLNEKLFF. CDR3 nucleotide sequence: TGTGCCAGCAGCCTACAGGGGCTTAATGAAAAACTGTTTTTT.

In DNA, the CDR3 is TGTGCCAGCAGCTTAGCCCCCGACAGGGGGGAAGCTTTCTTT. Encoded protein: CASSLAPDRGEAFF. This chain links TRBV11-2 with TRBJ1-1; 9 bases line up with TRBD1. Germline CDR1 is SGHAT and CDR2 is FQNNGV. The CDR3 totals 14 residues. Losses at the gene ends were 1 base for V and 8 bases for J; bases not matched to a gene: 5.

This chain joins TRBV5-6 and TRBJ1-2; no clear D. The length of the CDR3 is 15 residues. V lost 0 bases and J 2 bases, leaving 11 bases between the germline ends. The V gene's germline CDR1 is SGHDT and CDR2 YYEEEE. The DNA for the CDR3 is TGTGCCAGCAGCTTGGTTGGAGGGATCAACTATGGCTACACCTTC. Translated, it gives CASSLVGGINYGYTF.

The chain recombines TRBV11-3 with TRBJ2-1; TRBD2 matches at 8 bases. Looked up from germline, CDR1 is SGHNT and CDR2 is YENEEA. The length of the CDR3 is 15 residues. V lost 2 bases, J lost 5 bases, and 5 bases stayed unmatched. The CDR3 DNA reads TGTGCCAGCAGCTTACGGGGGGGGCTGAACAATGAGCAGTTCTTC. The encoded protein is CASSLRGGLNNEQFF.

This chain connects TRBV28 to TRBJ1-4, with D maybe TRBD1 (6 bases). V was shortened by 3 bases and J by 4 bases, with 18 bases between the two germline ends. Germline V gene data show CDR1 as MDHEN and CDR2 as SYDVKM. CDR3 length: 17 amino acids. Here the CDR3 reads CASSFSLAGASNEKLFF. For the CDR3, the DNA is TGTGCCAGCAGTTTTTCTCTGGCAGGGGCGAGTAATGAAAAACTGTTTTTT.

The chain joins TRBV2 to TRBJ2-7, with D possibly being TRBD2 (5 bases). The germline V gene encodes CDR1 SNHLY and CDR2 FYNNEI. The CDR3 has 13 residues. Deletions cut 7 bases from V and 4 bases from J, with 14 bases between. The CDR3 protein is CASMRVQKYEQYF. CDR3 bases: TGTGCCAGCATGAGGGTCCAGAAGTACGAGCAGTACTTC.

The V call is TRBV6-6, the J call TRBJ1-1, with a possible D match to TRBD1 (6 bases). V lost 0 bases, J lost 4 bases, and 12 bases lay in between. This CDR3 contains 15 residues. The V gene's germline CDR1 is MNHNY and CDR2 SVGAGI (reference sequence). The CDR3, as DNA: TGTGCCAGCAGTTACTCGGGGGGGGGCGGCACTGAAGCTTTCTTT. It yields the protein CASSYSGGGGTEAFF.

This clone appeared once. V gene TRBV2 combines with J gene TRBJ1-4; TRBD1 is a possible D gene (6 bases). Germline V gene data show CDR1 as SNHLY and CDR2 as FYNNEI. V lost 4 bases, J lost 0 bases, and 18 bases lay in between. This CDR3 has 18 residues. Here the CDR3 DNA reads TGTGCCAGCAGTGCCCGAACCCGAGGGGGATCAACTAATGAAAAACTGTTTTTT. Its protein is CASSARTRGGSTNEKLFF. Full variable domain (outside the CDR3, taken from reference TRBV2 and TRBJ1-4): EPEVTQTPSHQVTQMGQEVILRCVPISNHLYFYWYRQILGQKVEFLVSFYNNEISEKSEIFDDQFSVERPDGSNFTLKIRSTKLEDSAMYFCASSARTRGGSTNEKLFFGSGTQLSVL.

There are a few counts of this clone. The chain combines TRBV19 with TRBJ2-5, with 10 bases that match TRBD2. Unmatched junction bases numbered 6, after V lost 3 bases and J lost 5 bases. Germline V gives CDR1 LNHDA, CDR2 SQIVND (reference sequence). This CDR3 region has 15 residues. As DNA, the CDR3 is TGTGCCAGTAGTATGTCTAGCGGGGGAGTCGAGACCCAGTACTTC. This codes for CASSMSSGGVETQYF.

The V call is TRBV18, the J call TRBJ2-7; D call uncertain. This CDR3 contains 13 residues. Germline CDR1 is KGHSH and CDR2 is LQKENI. The V end lost 3 bases, the J end lost 0 bases, and 6 bases lay between the germline ends. The CDR3 sequence: CASSPGRSYEQYF. CDR3 nucleotides: TGTGCCAGCTCACCGGGCCGCTCCTACGAGCAGTACTTC.

The CDR3: CASRTGESPLHF. The CDR3 DNA follows: TGTGCCAGCAGGACAGGGGAATCACCCCTCCACTTT. J is TRBJ1-6 and V is TRBV18; 9 nucleotides match TRBD1. The germline V gene encodes CDR1 KGHSH and CDR2 LQKENI. V was pared by 8 bases and J by 10 bases, with 3 bases of the junction left unmatched. The CDR3 contains 12 residues.

V and J are TRBV5-6 and TRBJ2-7; the D gene is possibly TRBD2 (6 bases). CDR1 is SGHDT, CDR2 YYEEEE, per germline. V shed 2 bases and J shed 6 bases, with 9 bases lying between them. There are 12 residues in the CDR3. CDR3 coding DNA: TGTGCCAGCAGCTTTTCGGGGGTCGAGCAGTACTTC. Amino acids: CASSFSGVEQYF.

The chain combines TRBV14 with TRBJ2-2; D not resolved. The length of the CDR3 is 13 residues. Trimming cost V 4 bases and J 4 bases, with 7 bases left between them. Germline loops: CDR1 SGHDN, CDR2 FVKESK. CDR3 sequence: CASSREFTGELFF. The CDR3 bases are TGTGCCAGCAGCCGCGAATTCACCGGGGAGCTGTTTTTT.

The genes are TRBV5-4 and TRBJ1-1; TRBD1 might be the D (6 bases). This CDR3 comprises 15 residues. The V and J ends lost 4 bases and 0 bases respectively, with 13 bases between them. Germline V gene sequence: CDR1 SGHNT, CDR2 YYREEE (reference sequence). The CDR3 loop reads CASSPPDSMNTEAFF. Written as DNA, the CDR3 is TGTGCCAGCAGCCCACCGGACAGCATGAACACTGAAGCTTTCTTT.

The gene calls are TRBV24-1 and TRBJ2-5, with 9 nucleotides matching TRBD1. CDR1 is KGHDR and CDR2 is SFDVKD in the germline V gene. Trimming cost V 0 bases and J 2 bases; bases outside gene matches: 15. The CDR3 is 20 amino acids. CDR3 in amino acids: CATSDLCPSLGTGWQETQYF. The CDR3 nucleotides read TGTGCCACCAGTGATTTGTGTCCCTCGCTCGGGACAGGGTGGCAAGAGACCCAGTACTTC.

This clone was counted ten times or more. The chain joins TRBV5-1 to TRBJ1-1, with 8 bases lining up with TRBD1. The CDR3 totals 16 residues. In germline, CDR1 is SGHRS, CDR2 YFSETQ. Losses at the gene ends were 4 bases for V and 0 bases for J; bases not matched to a gene: 8. The CDR3 sequence: CASSVGQGYMNTEAFF. The CDR3 coding sequence is TGCGCCAGCAGCGTTGGACAGGGCTACATGAACACTGAAGCTTTCTTT.

The chain joins TRBV19 to TRBJ1-3, with D possibly being TRBD1 (6 bases). V lost 10 bases to trimming and J lost 4 bases, with 14 bases between them. The CDR3 is 13 residues long. In germline, CDR1 is LNHDA, CDR2 SQIVND (reference sequence). In DNA, the CDR3 is TGTGCCACTACAGGGAGATCGGGAAACACCATATATTTT. Amino acids: CATTGRSGNTIYF.

This chain uses TRBV5-6 with TRBJ2-1; 8 bases agree with TRBD2. There are 16 residues in the CDR3. Germline V gene data show CDR1 as SGHDT and CDR2 as YYEEEE. With V trimmed by 1 base and J by 3 bases, 6 bases remained unmatched. The CDR3 protein is CASSLRVRGDYNEQFF. CDR3 DNA sequence: TGTGCCAGCAGCTTGCGCGTGCGGGGGGACTACAATGAGCAGTTCTTC.

This chain joins TRBV2 and TRBJ1-2, with D unclear. This CDR3 comprises 12 residues. V dropped 7 bases and J dropped 2 bases, with 8 bases sitting between them. Germline CDR1 is SNHLY and CDR2 is FYNNEI. The CDR3 sequence is CASTQENYGYTF. In DNA, the CDR3 is TGTGCCAGCACCCAAGAGAACTATGGCTACACCTTC.

V is TRBV6-5 and J is TRBJ1-5; D gene unclear. Trimming left V 8 bases short and J 1 base short, with 12 bases between. Germline CDR1 reads MNHEY; CDR2 reads SVGAGI. This CDR3 has 14 amino acids. CDR3 DNA: TGTGCCAGCCTCCCGGGGTCGAGCAATCAGCCCCAGCATTTT. Translation gives CASLPGSSNQPQHF.

The chain joins TRBV19 to TRBJ2-5; 11 positions agree with TRBD2. The CDR3 has 15 residues. Germline CDR1 reads LNHDA; CDR2 reads SQIVND (reference sequence). Trimming cost V 6 bases and J 4 bases; bases outside gene matches: 7. CDR3 loop: CASRPSGGQGETQYF. CDR3 coding DNA: TGTGCCAGTAGACCTAGCGGGGGGCAGGGAGAGACCCAGTACTTC.

The chain employs TRBV2 and TRBJ1-2; D not resolved. This CDR3 is 15 amino acids long. Trimming pared 7 bases from V and 7 bases from J, leaving 22 bases between. Looked up from germline, CDR1 is SNHLY and CDR2 is FYNNEI. CDR3 sequence reads: CASNHPGLEYVGYTF. The DNA for the CDR3 is TGTGCCAGCAACCATCCCGGACTCGAATATGTTGGCTACACCTTC.